Listed below are T cell receptor beta chains from one sample, sequenced in a study of preoperative IRX-2 immunotherapy in early breast cancer. This table comes from immunoSEQ multiplex PCR, and its TCRdb copy is limited to in-frame clones, with some not included. The sample holds around 88,000 clones, about nine tenths seen once. The sample consisted of tumor tissue, taken after IRX-2 immunotherapy. The source is a human donor with breast cancer. CDR3s include the opening cysteine and the closing phenylalanine or tryptophan. A D gene is named only where the DNA matches it firmly. Clone size is given for some rows only: seen once, a few or many times, or a class if the clone is expanded.

size,D,J,V,CDR3,DNA
once,NA,TRBJ1-3,TRBV11-3,CASSSYWDLGGNTIYF,TGTGCCAGCAGCTCGTATTGGGACCTGGGAGGAAACACCATATATTTT
once,TRBD1,TRBJ2-2,TRBV6-9,CASRTTGAKSGELFF,TGTGCCAGCAGAACGACAGGGGCCAAGAGCGGGGAGCTGTTTTTT
NA,TRBD1,TRBJ2-7,TRBV29-1,CSVSGDRAYEQYF,TGCAGCGTTTCCGGGGACAGGGCCTACGAGCAGTACTTC
NA,TRBD1,TRBJ1-5,TRBV6-8,CASRPLGQGGNQPQHF,TGTGCCAGCAGGCCCCTGGGACAGGGAGGCAATCAGCCCCAGCATTTT
NA,NA,TRBJ1-5,TRBV15,CATSREGVSNQPQHF,TGTGCCACCAGCAGAGAGGGGGTTAGCAATCAGCCCCAGCATTTT
NA,TRBD2,TRBJ2-2,TRBV14,CASSRLAGDGELFF,TGTGCCAGCAGCCGACTAGCGGGAGACGGGGAGCTGTTTTTT
few,TRBD1,TRBJ2-7,TRBV7-6,CATPIRTGPFYEQYF,TGTGCTACCCCGATAAGGACAGGGCCCTTCTACGAGCAGTACTTC
NA,NA,TRBJ1-5,TRBV18,CASSPQQIDQPQHF,TGTGCCAGCTCACCTCAACAGATTGATCAGCCCCAGCATTTT
NA,NA,TRBJ2-1,TRBV11-3,CASSLVEGDYNEQFF,TGTGCTAGCAGCTTAGTTGAAGGGGACTACAATGAGCAGTTCTTC
NA,TRBD1,TRBJ1-2,TRBV28,CASSSTGDSYGYTF,TGTGCCAGCAGTTCGACAGGGGATAGCTATGGCTACACCTTC
NA,NA,TRBJ1-3,TRBV9,CASRNYLTERTGNTIYF,TGTGCCAGCAGAAATTACCTGACCGAGAGGACTGGAAACACCATATATTTT
NA,TRBD2,TRBJ2-1,TRBV28,CASSLSHRGDEQFF,TGTGCCAGCAGTTTATCCCACCGGGGGGATGAGCAGTTCTTC
NA,NA,TRBJ1-2,TRBV30,CAWSGRVSWGYTF,TGTGCCTGGAGTGGCCGGGTCTCATGGGGCTACACCTTC
NA,NA,TRBJ1-1,TRBV18,CASSPGRGAEAFF,TGTGCCAGCTCACCAGGCAGGGGCGCTGAAGCTTTCTTT
once,NA,TRBJ2-1,TRBV19,CASNGGPYNEQFF,TGTGCCAGTAATGGGGGTCCCTACAATGAGCAGTTCTTC
NA,TRBD2,TRBJ2-2,TRBV5-1,CASNKGLAGTGELFF,TGCGCCAGCAACAAGGGACTAGCGGGCACCGGGGAGCTGTTTTTT
NA,NA,TRBJ1-4,TRBV19,CASSKDSHNEKLFF,TGTGCCAGTAGTAAGGACAGTCATAATGAAAAACTGTTTTTT
NA,NA,TRBJ1-1,TRBV12-5,CASGLAQKNTEAFF,TGTGCTAGTGGTTTGGCACAAAAGAACACTGAAGCTTTCTTT
NA,NA,TRBJ2-4,TRBV30,CAWSVGTGWDIQYF,TGTGCCTGGAGTGTAGGTACAGGGTGGGACATTCAGTACTTC
NA,NA,TRBJ1-2,TRBV11-3,CASSLVGQAQSYTF,TGTGCCAGCAGCTTAGTTGGCCAGGCCCAAAGCTACACCTTC
NA,NA,TRBJ1-1,TRBV5-1,CASSLARAGAGMNTEAFF,TGCGCCAGCAGCTTGGCCCGTGCAGGGGCCGGAATGAACACTGAAGCTTTCTTT
NA,NA,TRBJ2-5,TRBV5-1,CASNLVRGGGETQYF,TGCGCCAGCAACTTGGTTAGGGGCGGCGGGGAGACCCAGTACTTC
NA,NA,TRBJ2-3,TRBV9,CASSVNSVAGAQYGDTQYF,TGTGCCAGCAGCGTCAATTCTGTCGCGGGGGCACAATATGGCGATACGCAGTATTTT
NA,NA,TRBJ1-1,TRBV5-1,CASSPAWTDNTEAFF,TGCGCCAGCAGCCCCGCCTGGACAGATAACACTGAAGCTTTCTTT
NA,NA,TRBJ2-1,TRBV7-6,CASSLGPGKPYNEQFF,TGTGCCAGCAGCTTAGGTCCGGGGAAACCCTACAATGAGCAGTTCTTC
NA,NA,TRBJ2-2,TRBV5-1,CASSFGTTSGELFF,TGCGCCAGCAGCTTTGGGACCACTTCCGGGGAGCTGTTTTTT
NA,TRBD2,TRBJ2-7,TRBV5-1,CASSPLSRGANEQYF,TGCGCCAGCAGCCCCTTATCGCGGGGGGCGAACGAGCAGTACTTC
few,TRBD1,TRBJ1-5,TRBV7-8,CASGAWDRGNQPQHF,TGTGCCAGCGGGGCGTGGGACAGGGGTAATCAGCCCCAGCATTTT
NA,TRBD1,TRBJ1-2,TRBV19,CASSQGQGYGYTF,TGTGCCAGTTCACAGGGACAGGGATACGGCTACACCTTC
few,NA,TRBJ1-1,TRBV11-3,CASSVAGPNTEAFF,TGTGCCAGCAGCGTCGCAGGGCCGAACACTGAAGCTTTCTTT
few,NA,TRBJ2-3,TRBV7-6,CASSLATGVTDTQYF,TGTGCCAGCAGCTTAGCGACAGGAGTCACAGATACGCAGTATTTT
NA,TRBD1,TRBJ1-2,TRBV28,CASSWDRAYGYTF,TGTGCCAGCAGTTGGGACAGGGCCTATGGCTACACCTTC
once,TRBD1,TRBJ1-1,TRBV9,CASSGQGAGNTEAFF,TGTGCCAGCAGTGGACAGGGCGCTGGGAACACTGAAGCTTTCTTT
NA,NA,TRBJ2-7,TRBV4-1,CASSQGGDTSYEQYF,TGCGCCAGCAGTCAGGGCGGCGATACCTCCTACGAGCAGTACTTC
once,NA,TRBJ1-2,TRBV28,CASSRLPAENYGYTF,TGTGCCAGCAGTCGACTCCCGGCGGAGAACTATGGCTACACCTTC
few,NA,TRBJ1-2,TRBV10-3,CAISERAEAALGLF,TGTGCCATCAGTGAGAGGGCAGAGGCAGCCCTCGGCCTCTTC
NA,TRBD1,TRBJ1-4,TRBV28,CASLPRGEDEKLFF,TGTGCCAGCCTCCCCAGGGGGGAGGATGAAAAACTGTTTTTT
NA,NA,TRBJ1-1,TRBV5-1,CASSSGRRDTEAFF,TGCGCCAGCAGCTCGGGCAGGAGGGACACTGAAGCTTTCTTT
NA,NA,TRBJ1-4,TRBV6-8,CASSPTGLREKLFF,TGTGCCAGCAGTCCTACAGGGTTGCGGGAAAAACTGTTTTTT
NA,NA,TRBJ1-1,TRBV30,CAWSARVVNTEAFF,TGTGCCTGGAGCGCCAGAGTGGTGAACACTGAAGCTTTCTTT
NA,TRBD2,TRBJ2-7,TRBV5-1,CASSLTAGTSSGEQYF,TGCGCCAGCAGCTTGACGGCCGGGACTAGCAGTGGCGAGCAGTACTTC
NA,NA,TRBJ1-1,TRBV15,CATSRGGRGTGNTEAFF,TGTGCCACCAGCAGAGGGGGTAGAGGGACGGGAAACACTGAAGCTTTCTTT
NA,NA,TRBJ1-1,TRBV7-8,CASSLGGPKRAFF,TGTGCCAGCAGCTTAGGAGGACCCAAGCGAGCTTTCTTT
NA,TRBD2,TRBJ2-1,TRBV29-1,CSAAGSQVAGGYYNEQFF,TGCAGCGCTGCCGGAAGCCAAGTAGCGGGGGGCTACTACAATGAGCAGTTCTTC
once,TRBD1,TRBJ1-1,TRBV6-8,CASSARGQVNTEAFF,TGTGCCAGCAGTGCGAGAGGACAGGTGAACACTGAAGCTTTCTTT
few,TRBD2,TRBJ2-3,TRBV7-7,CASSPLGGTSRDTQYF,TGTGCCAGCAGTCCACTAGGTGGGACTAGTCGAGATACGCAGTATTTT
NA,NA,TRBJ1-4,TRBV6-8,CASSYALDDGGGKLFF,TGTGCCAGCAGTTACGCTTTGGATGACGGGGGTGGAAAACTGTTTTTT